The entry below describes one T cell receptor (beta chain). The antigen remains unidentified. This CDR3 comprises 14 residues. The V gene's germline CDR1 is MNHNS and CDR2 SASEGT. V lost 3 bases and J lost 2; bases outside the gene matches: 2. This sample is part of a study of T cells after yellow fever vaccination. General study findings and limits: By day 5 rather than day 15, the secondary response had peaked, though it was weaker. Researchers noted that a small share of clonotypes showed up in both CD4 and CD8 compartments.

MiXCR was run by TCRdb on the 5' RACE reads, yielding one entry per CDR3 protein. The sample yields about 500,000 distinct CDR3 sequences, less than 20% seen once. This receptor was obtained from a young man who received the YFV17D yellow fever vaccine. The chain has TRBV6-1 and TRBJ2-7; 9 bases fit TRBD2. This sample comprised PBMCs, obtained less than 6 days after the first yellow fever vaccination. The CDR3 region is CASSDRLAAYEQYV. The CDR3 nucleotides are TGTGCCAGCAGTGATAGACTAGCGGCCTACGAGCAGTACGTC.